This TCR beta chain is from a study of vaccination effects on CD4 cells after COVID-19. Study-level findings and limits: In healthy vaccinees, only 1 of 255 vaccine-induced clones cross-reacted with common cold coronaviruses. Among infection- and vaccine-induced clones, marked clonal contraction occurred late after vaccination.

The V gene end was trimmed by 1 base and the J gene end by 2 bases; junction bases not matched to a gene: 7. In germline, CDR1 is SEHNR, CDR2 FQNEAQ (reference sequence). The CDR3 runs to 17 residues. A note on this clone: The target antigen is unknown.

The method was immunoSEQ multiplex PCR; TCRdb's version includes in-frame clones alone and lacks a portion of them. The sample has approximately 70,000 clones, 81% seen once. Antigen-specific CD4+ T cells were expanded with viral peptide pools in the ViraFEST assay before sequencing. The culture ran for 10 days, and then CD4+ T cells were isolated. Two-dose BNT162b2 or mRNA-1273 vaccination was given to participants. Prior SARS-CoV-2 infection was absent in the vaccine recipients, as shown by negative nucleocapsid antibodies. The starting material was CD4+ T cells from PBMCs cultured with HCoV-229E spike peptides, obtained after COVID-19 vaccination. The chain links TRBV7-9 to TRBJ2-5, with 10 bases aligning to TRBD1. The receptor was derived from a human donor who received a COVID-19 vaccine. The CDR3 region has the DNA TGTGCCAGCAGCTTAGGACAGGGGGCTCGATCGCAAGAGACCCAGTACTTC. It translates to CASSLGQGARSQETQYF.